This T cell receptor (beta chain) is drawn from a study of blood T cell dynamics during melanoma immunotherapy. About the research overall: Metastatic melanoma patients received first-line pembrolizumab or nivolumab plus ipilimumab.

As for time point: pre-treatment baseline. Patients with prior systemic cancer treatment, concomitant immunosuppressants, or other active malignancies were excluded. The CDR3 sequence is 13 residues long. The ends were cut back, 8 bases at V and 4 bases at J, with 14 bases in the middle. The germline CDR1 and CDR2 sequences are SNHLY and FYNNEI. Method: immunoSEQ multiplex PCR; TCRdb's copy keeps in-frame clones and lacks some. The sample contains 8,000 to 13,000 clones, 86% of which appear only once. This material consisted of blood, taken from a patient treated with checkpoint blockade. The rearrangement uses TRBV2 and TRBJ1-2; perhaps TRBD1 as D (5 bases). The sequence came from a human donor with melanoma. Written as DNA, the CDR3 is TGTGCCAGCTTCCGGCCGGGGGGCTATGGCTACACCTTC. Protein product: CASFRPGGYGYTF. The full variable domain, its missing parts supplied by reference TRBV2 and TRBJ1-2, is EPEVTQTPSHQVTQMGQEVILRCVPISNHLYFYWYRQILGQKVEFLVSFYNNEISEKSEIFDDQFSVERPDGSNFTLKIRSTKLEDSAMYFCASFRPGGYGYTFGSGTRLTVV.